The rows below give T cell receptor beta chains drawn from one sample of a study of T cell clonotyping in hematopoietic cell transplantation. Sequencing was performed with immunoSEQ multiplex PCR; in TCRdb, only in-frame clones are kept and a portion is missing. The table lists nearly 7,000 clones, around 90% of them singletons. The specimen was peripheral blood mononuclear cells, collected before stem cell transplant. The receptor set was obtained from a man under 40 with acute myeloid leukemia. Some clones in this sample may be carry-over from other donors' samples. Each CDR3 is given with its conserved first and last residue. A D gene is named only where the DNA matches it firmly. Size tells how often a clone was seen (once, few, many) or the class of an expanded clone, and some rows leave it out.

13,TRBJ1-1,-,TRBV11-2,-,TGTGCCAGCGGAGCAGACAGTAACACTGAAGCTTTCTTT,CASGADSNTEAFF
13,TRBJ1-5,-,TRBV30,few,TGTGCCTGGAGCTGGGAAAGCAATCAGCCCCAGCATTTT,CAWSWESNQPQHF
13,TRBJ1-5,-,TRBV30,-,TGTGCCTGGAGCCACTATAGCAATCAGCCCCAGCATTTT,CAWSHYSNQPQHF
13,TRBJ1-2,-,TRBV28,-,TGTGCCAGCAGTTTATTGGCAGGCTATGGCTACACCTTC,CASSLLAGYGYTF
14,TRBJ1-4,-,TRBV2,once,TGTGCCAGCAGGGAACAGAATACTAATGAAAAACTGTTTTTT,CASREQNTNEKLFF
14,TRBJ2-7,-,TRBV30,-,TGTGCCTGGGGTAGGGGGGACAGTATACACGAGCAGTACTTC,CAWGRGDSIHEQYF
14,TRBJ2-5,TRBD1,TRBV5-1,-,TGCGCCAGCAGCTTAGGACAGGGATGGGAGACCCAGTACTTC,CASSLGQGWETQYF
11,TRBJ1-1,-,TRBV20-1,-,TGCAGTGCGCCAGAGGGATACAAAGCTTTCTTT,CSAPEGYKAFF
16,TRBJ2-7,-,TRBV7-2,-,TGTGCCAGCAGCTTAGGGATAGGGCTGGCGGATTCCGAGCAGTACTTC,CASSLGIGLADSEQYF
13,TRBJ1-3,-,TRBV28,-,TGTGCCAGCAGTCCTGACTCTGGAAACACCATATATTTT,CASSPDSGNTIYF
18,TRBJ2-5,-,TRBV28,once,TGTGCCAGCAGTTTTATGGACCCCAGGACCGCTCTCCGAGAGACCCAGTACTTC,CASSFMDPRTALRETQYF
17,TRBJ2-3,TRBD1,TRBV29-1,-,TGCAGCGTTGACGATGCTACCGGACAGGGAGGTTGGGATACGCAGTATTTT,CSVDDATGQGGWDTQYF
13,TRBJ1-1,-,TRBV28,-,TGTGCCAGCAGTTTAGCGGGAGTACCTGAAGCTTTCTTT,CASSLAGVPEAFF
16,TRBJ2-7,TRBD2,TRBV9,-,TGTGCCAGCAGCTCGCTGGCCAGCGGGACCCCCCACGAGCAGTACTTC,CASSSLASGTPHEQYF
16,TRBJ1-3,TRBD1,TRBV2,once,TGTGCCAGCAGTGAAATACAGGGGGCGGGTGGAAACACCATATATTTT,CASSEIQGAGGNTIYF
13,TRBJ1-2,-,TRBV30,-,TGTGCCTGGAGTGTCTCCGAAGGGTATGGCTACACCTTC,CAWSVSEGYGYTF
14,TRBJ1-2,-,TRBV6-5,once,TGTGCCAGCAGTTACAGGCCGGAGGCGAGAGGCTACACCTTC,CASSYRPEARGYTF
13,TRBJ2-5,-,TRBV5-6,-,TGTGCCAGCAGCCTGGGGGGTGAGGAGACCCAGTACTTC,CASSLGGEETQYF
21,TRBJ1-1,-,TRBV27,-,TGTGCCAGCAGCCCACGAATGACCGGACAGATACGACAGACATTGAACACTGAAGCTTTCTTT,CASSPRMTGQIRQTLNTEAFF
14,TRBJ1-1,-,TRBV11-3,-,TGTGCCAGCAGCCCGGGGCCGCCGAACACTGAAGCTTTCTTT,CASSPGPPNTEAFF
13,TRBJ2-2,-,TRBV7-2,-,TGTGCCAGCAGCTTGGACACAACCGGGGAGCTGTTTTTT,CASSLDTTGELFF
15,TRBJ2-7,TRBD1,TRBV9,once,TGTGCCAGCAGCGTAGCGACAGGGGGCCTGTACGAGCAGTACTTC,CASSVATGGLYEQYF
14,TRBJ2-7,TRBD1,TRBV15,-,TGTGCCACCAGCAGAGAAGGGGGCGCCTACGAGCAGTACTTC,CATSREGGAYEQYF
16,TRBJ2-1,-,TRBV9,-,TGTGCCAGCAGCGTAGAGGGTAGCAAATATGGCAATGAGCAGTTCTTC,CASSVEGSKYGNEQFF